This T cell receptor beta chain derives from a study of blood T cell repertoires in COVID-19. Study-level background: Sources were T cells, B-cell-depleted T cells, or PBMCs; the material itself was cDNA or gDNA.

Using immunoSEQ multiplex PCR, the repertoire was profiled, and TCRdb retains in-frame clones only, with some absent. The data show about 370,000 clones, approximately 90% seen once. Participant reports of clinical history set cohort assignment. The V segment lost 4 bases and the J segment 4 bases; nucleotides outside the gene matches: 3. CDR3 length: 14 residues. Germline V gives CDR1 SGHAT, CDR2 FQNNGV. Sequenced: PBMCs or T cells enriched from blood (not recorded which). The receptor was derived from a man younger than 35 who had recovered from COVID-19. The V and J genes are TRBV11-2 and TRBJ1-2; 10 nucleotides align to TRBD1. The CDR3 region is CASSWTGGPYGYTF. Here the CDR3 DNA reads TGTGCCAGCAGCTGGACAGGGGGGCCCTATGGCTACACCTTC.